This TCR beta chain comes out of a study of CD8 T cells in Susac syndrome. The RNA input was roughly 0.45 to 1 ug, and it was reverse transcribed with random hexamers. TCRdb re-called the immunoSEQ multiplex PCR reads through MiXCR, storing one row per CDR3 protein. The table has around 190,000 distinct CDR3 sequences, 80% to 95% seen once. Trimming cost V 7 bases and J 2 bases, with 11 bases left between them. The CDR3 is 14 residues long. Germline values: CDR1 SNHLY, CDR2 FYNNEI. Sequencing targeted TCR beta in blood CD8+ and CD4+ T cells. The source material was CD4+ T cells from PBMCs. The gene calls are TRBV2 and TRBJ2-2; D gene uncertain. This sequence originates from a human donor in good health. This CDR3 reads CASIPGLNTGELFF. CDR3 bases: TGTGCCAGCATTCCGGGCCTAAACACCGGGGAGCTGTTTTTT.